A selection of T cell receptor beta chains follows, all from one sample in a study of blood T cell repertoires in COVID-19. Assay used: immunoSEQ multiplex PCR; TCRdb lists only in-frame clones, some missing. The sample shows roughly 58,000 clones, 75% to 80% of them seen only once. The sequenced sample was peripheral blood. Every receptor here comes from a man aged 50 to 60 with active or convalescent COVID-19. Each CDR3 is given without its conserved first and last residue. Each record gives: J gene, V gene, clone size, CDR3 protein. Clone size is not always given. Where it is, it says once, few, many or a class for expanded clones.

>TRBJ2-1|TRBV5-6|.
ASSLGARFNEQF
>TRBJ1-2|TRBV2|few
ASGRTQYGYT
>TRBJ2-7|TRBV20-1|few
SASEGHQYEQY
>TRBJ2-1|TRBV2|.
ASSLTGQGLNEQF
>TRBJ2-1|TRBV11-3|.
ASSVRTSVYNEQF
>TRBJ1-1|TRBV18|.
ASSSVGTENTEAF
>TRBJ1-1|TRBV15|.
ATSESRQGGFEAF
>TRBJ2-5|TRBV6-2/TRBV6-3|.
ASSQKLAGGETQY
>TRBJ1-5|TRBV7-2|.
ASSLARTSGGLQH
>TRBJ2-2|TRBV6-4|.
ASSETRTGELF
>TRBJ2-3|TRBV29-1|.
SARSGFSTDTQY
>TRBJ1-1|TRBV12-3/TRBV12-4|.
ASSPDRGTEAF